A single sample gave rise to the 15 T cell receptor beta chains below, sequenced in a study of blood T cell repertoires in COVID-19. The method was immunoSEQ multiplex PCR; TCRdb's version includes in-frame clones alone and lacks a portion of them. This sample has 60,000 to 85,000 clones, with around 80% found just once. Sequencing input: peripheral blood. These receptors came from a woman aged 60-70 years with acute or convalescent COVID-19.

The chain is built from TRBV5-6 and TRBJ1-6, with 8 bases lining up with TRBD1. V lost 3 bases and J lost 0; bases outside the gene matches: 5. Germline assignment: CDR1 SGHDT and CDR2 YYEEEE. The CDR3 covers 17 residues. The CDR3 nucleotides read TGTGCCAGCAGCTACCGGACAGGGAGCTCCTATAATTCACCCCTCCACTTT. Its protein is CASSYRTGSSYNSPLHF.

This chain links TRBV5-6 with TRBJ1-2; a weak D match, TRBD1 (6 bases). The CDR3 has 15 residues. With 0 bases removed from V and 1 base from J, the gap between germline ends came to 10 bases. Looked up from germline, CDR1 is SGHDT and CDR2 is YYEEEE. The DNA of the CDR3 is TGTGCCAGCAGCTTGGAGGGGGGGCGTAACTATGGCTACACCTTC. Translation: CASSLEGGRNYGYTF.

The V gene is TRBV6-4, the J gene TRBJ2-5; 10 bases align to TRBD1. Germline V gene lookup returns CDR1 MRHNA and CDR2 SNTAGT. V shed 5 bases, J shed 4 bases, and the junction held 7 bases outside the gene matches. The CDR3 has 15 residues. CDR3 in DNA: TGTGCCAGCAGTCCCCACGGGACAGGGGCAGAGACCCAGTACTTC. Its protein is CASSPHGTGAETQYF.

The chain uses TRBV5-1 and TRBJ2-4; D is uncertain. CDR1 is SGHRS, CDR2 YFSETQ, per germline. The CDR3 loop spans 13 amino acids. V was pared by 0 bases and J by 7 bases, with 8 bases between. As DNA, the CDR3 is TGCGCCAGCAGCTTGGACGCGAAGAACATTCAGTACTTC. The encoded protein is CASSLDAKNIQYF.

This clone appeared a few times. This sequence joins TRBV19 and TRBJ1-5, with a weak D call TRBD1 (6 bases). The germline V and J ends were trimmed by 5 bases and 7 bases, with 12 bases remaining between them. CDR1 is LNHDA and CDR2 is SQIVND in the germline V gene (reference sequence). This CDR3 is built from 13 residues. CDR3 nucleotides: TGTGCCAGTAGTGGGGGGGCTGGACAGCCCCAGCATTTT. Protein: CASSGGAGQPQHF.

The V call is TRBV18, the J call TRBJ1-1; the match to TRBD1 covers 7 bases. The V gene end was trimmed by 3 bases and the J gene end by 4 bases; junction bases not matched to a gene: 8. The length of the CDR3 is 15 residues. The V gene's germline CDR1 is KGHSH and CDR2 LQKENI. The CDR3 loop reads CASSPRQGSTTEAFF. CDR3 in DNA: TGTGCCAGCTCACCGCGACAGGGTTCGACCACTGAAGCTTTCTTT.

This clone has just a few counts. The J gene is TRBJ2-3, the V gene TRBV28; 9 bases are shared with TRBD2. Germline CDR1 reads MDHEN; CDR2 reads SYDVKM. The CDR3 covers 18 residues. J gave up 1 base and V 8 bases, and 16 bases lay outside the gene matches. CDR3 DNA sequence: TGTGCCAGCTATCGACGTGGCGGGGGGGCCGACCGCACAGATACGCAGTATTTT. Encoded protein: CASYRRGGGADRTDTQYF.

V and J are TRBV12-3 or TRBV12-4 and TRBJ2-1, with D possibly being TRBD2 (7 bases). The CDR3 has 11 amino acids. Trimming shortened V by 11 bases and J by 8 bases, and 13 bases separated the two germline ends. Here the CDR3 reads CAVRGADEQFF. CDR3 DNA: TGTGCCGTACGGGGGGCGGATGAGCAGTTCTTC.

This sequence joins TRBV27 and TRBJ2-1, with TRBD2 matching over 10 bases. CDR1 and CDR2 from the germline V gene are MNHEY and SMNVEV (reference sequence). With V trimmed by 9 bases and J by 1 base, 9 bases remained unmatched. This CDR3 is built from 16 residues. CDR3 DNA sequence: TGTGCCAGTAGGGAGCGGGGGGGCGATTCCTACAATGAGCAGTTCTTC. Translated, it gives CASRERGGDSYNEQFF.

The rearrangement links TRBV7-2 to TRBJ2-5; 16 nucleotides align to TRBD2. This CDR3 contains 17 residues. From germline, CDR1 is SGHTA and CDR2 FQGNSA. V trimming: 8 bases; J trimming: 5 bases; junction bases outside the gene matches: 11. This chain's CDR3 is CASVSGLAGGQTETQYF. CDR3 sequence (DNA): TGTGCCAGCGTCTCGGGACTAGCGGGGGGGCAAACGGAGACCCAGTACTTC.

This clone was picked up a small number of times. The CDR3 loop reads CATRYQGRGFEGNEKLFF. The CDR3 bases are TGTGCCACCAGATACCAGGGGCGGGGGTTCGAGGGGAATGAAAAACTGTTTTTT. The rearrangement links TRBV24-1 to TRBJ1-4, with a weak D call TRBD1 (6 bases). V lost 7 bases and J lost 5, with 25 bases in between. CDR1 KGHDR and CDR2 SFDVKD come from the germline V gene. The CDR3 consists of 18 residues.

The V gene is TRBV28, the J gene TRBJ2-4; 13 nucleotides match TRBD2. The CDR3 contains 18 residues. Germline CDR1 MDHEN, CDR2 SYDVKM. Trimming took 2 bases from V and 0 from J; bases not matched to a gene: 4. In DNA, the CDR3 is TGTGCCAGCAGTTTACCGACTAGCGGGGGGCTAGCCAAAAACATTCAGTACTTC. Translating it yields CASSLPTSGGLAKNIQYF.

The CDR3: CASSFTVTGFQETQYF. For the CDR3, the DNA is TGTGCCAGCAGCTTTACCGTGACAGGGTTCCAAGAGACCCAGTACTTC. This rearrangement joins TRBV7-9 to TRBJ2-5; TRBD1 aligns across 7 bases. The CDR3 spans 16 residues. V lost 3 bases, J lost 1 base, and 8 bases stayed unmatched. Germline V gene data show CDR1 as SEHNR and CDR2 as FQNEAQ (reference sequence).

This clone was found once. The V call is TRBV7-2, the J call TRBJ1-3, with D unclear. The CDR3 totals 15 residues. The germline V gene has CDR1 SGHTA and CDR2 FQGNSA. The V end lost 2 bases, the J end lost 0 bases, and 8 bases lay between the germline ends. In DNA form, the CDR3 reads TGTGCCAGCAGCTTATGGGCCTCCTCTGGAAACACCATATATTTT. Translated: CASSLWASSGNTIYF.

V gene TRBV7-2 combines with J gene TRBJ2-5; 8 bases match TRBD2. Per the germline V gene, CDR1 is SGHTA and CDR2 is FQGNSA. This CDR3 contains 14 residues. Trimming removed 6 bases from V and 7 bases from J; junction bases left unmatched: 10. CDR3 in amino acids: CASRSTSGGGTQYF. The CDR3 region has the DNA TGTGCCAGCAGGTCAACTAGCGGAGGGGGGACCCAGTACTTC.